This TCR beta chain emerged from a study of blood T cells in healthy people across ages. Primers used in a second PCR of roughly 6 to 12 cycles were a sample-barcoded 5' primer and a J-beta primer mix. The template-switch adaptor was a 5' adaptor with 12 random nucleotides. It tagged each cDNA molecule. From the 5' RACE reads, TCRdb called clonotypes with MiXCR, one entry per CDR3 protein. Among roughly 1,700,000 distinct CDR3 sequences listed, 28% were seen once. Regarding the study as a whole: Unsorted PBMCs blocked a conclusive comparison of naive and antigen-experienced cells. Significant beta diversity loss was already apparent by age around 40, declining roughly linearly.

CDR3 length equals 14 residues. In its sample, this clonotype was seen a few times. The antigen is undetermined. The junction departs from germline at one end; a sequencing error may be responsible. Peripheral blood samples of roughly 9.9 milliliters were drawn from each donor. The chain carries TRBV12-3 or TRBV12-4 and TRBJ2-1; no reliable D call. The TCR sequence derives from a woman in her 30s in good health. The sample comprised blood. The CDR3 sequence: CAIVPSTSHNEQFF. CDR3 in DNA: TGTGCCATCGTCCCCTCTACCTCCCACAATGAGCAGTTCTTC.